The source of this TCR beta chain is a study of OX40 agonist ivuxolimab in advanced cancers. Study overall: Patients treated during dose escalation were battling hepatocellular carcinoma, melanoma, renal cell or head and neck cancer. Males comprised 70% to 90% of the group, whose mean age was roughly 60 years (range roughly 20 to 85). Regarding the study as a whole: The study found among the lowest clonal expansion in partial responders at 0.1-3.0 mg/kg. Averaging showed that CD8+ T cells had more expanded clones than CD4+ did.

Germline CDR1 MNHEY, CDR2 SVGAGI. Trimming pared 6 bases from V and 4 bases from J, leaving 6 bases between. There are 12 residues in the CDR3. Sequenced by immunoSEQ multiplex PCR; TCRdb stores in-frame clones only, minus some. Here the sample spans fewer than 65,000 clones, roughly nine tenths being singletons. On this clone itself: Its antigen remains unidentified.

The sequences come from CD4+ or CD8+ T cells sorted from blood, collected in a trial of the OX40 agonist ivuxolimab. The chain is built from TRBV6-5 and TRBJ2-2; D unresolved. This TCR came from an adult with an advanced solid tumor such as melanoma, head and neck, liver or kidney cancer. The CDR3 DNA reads TGTGCCAGCAGCCAGTTCACCGGGGAGCTGTTTTTT. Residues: CASSQFTGELFF.